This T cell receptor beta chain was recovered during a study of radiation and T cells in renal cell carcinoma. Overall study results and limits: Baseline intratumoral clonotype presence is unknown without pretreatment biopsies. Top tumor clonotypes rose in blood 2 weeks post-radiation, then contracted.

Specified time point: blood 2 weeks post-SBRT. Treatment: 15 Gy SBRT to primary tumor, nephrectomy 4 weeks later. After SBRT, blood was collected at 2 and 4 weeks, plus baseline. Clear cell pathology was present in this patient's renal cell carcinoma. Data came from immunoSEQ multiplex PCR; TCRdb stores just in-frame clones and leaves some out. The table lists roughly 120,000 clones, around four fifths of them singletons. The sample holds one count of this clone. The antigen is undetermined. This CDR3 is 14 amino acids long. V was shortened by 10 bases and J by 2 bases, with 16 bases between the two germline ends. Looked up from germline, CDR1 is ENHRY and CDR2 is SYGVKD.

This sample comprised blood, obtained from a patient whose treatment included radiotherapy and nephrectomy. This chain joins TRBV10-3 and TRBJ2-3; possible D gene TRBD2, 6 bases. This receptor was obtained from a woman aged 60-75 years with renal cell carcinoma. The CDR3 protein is CATQGLKNTDTQYF. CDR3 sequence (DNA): TGTGCCACCCAGGGACTCAAAAACACAGATACGCAGTATTTT.